This is a list of T cell receptor beta chains from one sample in a study of technical replicates of blood from several donors. Assay: immunoSEQ multiplex PCR; the TCRdb copy retains only in-frame clones and omits some. The profile shows more than 65,000 clones, 85% to 95% of them singletons. Sequenced sample: T cells isolated from PBMCs. The receptors shown here come from a human donor in good health. The CDR3 runs from the conserved cysteine through the conserved F or W. The D gene is left open where the match is weak. Size tells how often a clone was seen (once, few, many) or the class of an expanded clone, and some rows leave it out.

v_gene	d_gene	abundance	j_gene	CDR3nt	CDR3aa
TRBV10-3	TRBD1	few	TRBJ2-7	TGTGCCATCAGTGAGACAGGGGGCGAGCAGTACTTC	CAISETGGEQYF
TRBV29-1	NA	NA	TRBJ2-2	TGCAGCGTTGGTTGGGCGTACACCGGGGAGCTGTTTTTT	CSVGWAYTGELFF
TRBV11-3	TRBD2	NA	TRBJ2-1	TGTGCCAGCAGCTTCTATAGCGGGAGGGAGAATGAGCAGTTCTTC	CASSFYSGRENEQFF
TRBV5-1	NA	NA	TRBJ1-2	TGCGCCAGCAGCTTGAATGAGGGGAGGGGTGGCTACACCTTC	CASSLNEGRGGYTF
TRBV11-1	NA	NA	TRBJ2-1	TGTGCCAGCAGTTTCTCATTTACTAGAGAGCGGTACAATGAGCAGTTCTTC	CASSFSFTRERYNEQFF
TRBV11-3	NA	NA	TRBJ2-7	TGTGCCAGCAGCTTGGCAAGGGGCACCTACGAGCAGTACTTC	CASSLARGTYEQYF
TRBV4-2	NA	NA	TRBJ2-1	TGTGCCAGCAGCCAAGATCTTGCGGGATCCTACAATGAGCAGTTCTTC	CASSQDLAGSYNEQFF
TRBV29-1	TRBD1	NA	TRBJ2-2	TGCAGCGTTGAAGATAGTGGGACAGACAACACCGGGGAGCTGTTTTTT	CSVEDSGTDNTGELFF
TRBV19	TRBD1	NA	TRBJ1-5	TGTGCCAGTGGGGACAGTAAAAATCAGCCCCAGCATTTT	CASGDSKNQPQHF
TRBV4-1	TRBD1	NA	TRBJ1-2	TGCGCCAGCAGCTTTGGACAGGGAAATAGGAACTATGGCTACACCTTC	CASSFGQGNRNYGYTF
TRBV11-3	TRBD1	NA	TRBJ2-7	TGTGCCAGCAGCTTCCCGGGACAGGGCTACGAGCAGTACTTC	CASSFPGQGYEQYF
TRBV5-1	TRBD1	NA	TRBJ1-2	TGCGCCAGCAGCAATACCTGGACAGGGGGCGCGGATGGCTACACCTTC	CASSNTWTGGADGYTF
TRBV19	NA	NA	TRBJ2-2	TGTGCCAGTGGACAGAACACCGGGGAGCTGTTTTTT	CASGQNTGELFF
TRBV15	TRBD1	NA	TRBJ2-7	TGTGCCACCAGCAGGAGCTTGGACAGGGCCTACGAGCAGTACTTC	CATSRSLDRAYEQYF
TRBV11-3	NA	few	TRBJ1-1	TGTGCCAGCAGCTTTCAACAGGGCAGGGCTTTCTTT	CASSFQQGRAFF